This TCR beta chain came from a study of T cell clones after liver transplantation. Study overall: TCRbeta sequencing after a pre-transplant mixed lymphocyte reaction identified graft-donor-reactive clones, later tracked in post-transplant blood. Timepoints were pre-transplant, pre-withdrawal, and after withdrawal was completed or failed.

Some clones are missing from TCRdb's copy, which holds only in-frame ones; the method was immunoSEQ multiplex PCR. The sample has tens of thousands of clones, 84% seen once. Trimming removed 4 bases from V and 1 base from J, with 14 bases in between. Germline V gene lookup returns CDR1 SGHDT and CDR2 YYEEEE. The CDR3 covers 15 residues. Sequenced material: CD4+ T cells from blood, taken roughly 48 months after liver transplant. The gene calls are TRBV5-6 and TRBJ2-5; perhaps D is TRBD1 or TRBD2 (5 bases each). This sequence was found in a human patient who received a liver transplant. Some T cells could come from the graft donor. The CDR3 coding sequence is TGTGCCAGCAGCCTACCGGGACGGTCCCAAGAGACCCAGTACTTC. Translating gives CASSLPGRSQETQYF. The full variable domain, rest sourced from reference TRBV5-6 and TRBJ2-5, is DAGVTQSPTHLIKTRGQQVTLRCSPKSGHDTVSWYQQALGQGPQFIFQYYEEEERQRGNFPDRFSGHQFPNYSSELNVNALLLGDSALYLCASSLPGRSQETQYFGPGTRLLVL.